This T cell receptor beta chain was sequenced for a study of T cell repertoires in cytomegalovirus infection. Background on the study: Public TCR beta signatures were indicative of both CMV infection and a matching HLA type.

Study-level results: Within the response measured ex vivo, HLA-C-restricted CMV-specific TCR beta clonotypes were dominant.

MiXCR, run by TCRdb on the reads, gives a single entry per CDR3 protein. The repertoire holds hundreds of thousands of distinct CDR3 sequences, with roughly 30% as singletons. About this clonotype: Its antigen is not known.

The CDR3 covers 14 residues. Trimming shortened V by 3 bases and J by 7 bases, and 13 bases separated the two germline ends. The chain links TRBV12-3 or TRBV12-4 to TRBJ1-5; D is uncertain. The specimen was cultured PBMCs, collected from culture after CMV antigen stimulation. The TCR sequence derives from a human donor in good health (CMV status not recorded). Some clones in this sample may be carry-over from other donors' samples. CDR3 coding DNA: TGTGCCAGCAGTTTTTCACCTTATAACCAGCCCCAGCATTTT. It encodes CASSFSPYNQPQHF.